This entry features one T cell receptor (beta chain) sequence. The antigen remains unidentified. CDR3 length: 13 residues. V lost 5 bases to trimming and J lost 6 bases, with 14 bases between them. Germline assignment: CDR1 SGHTA and CDR2 FQGNSA. Assay: immunoSEQ multiplex PCR; the TCRdb copy retains only in-frame clones and omits some. The sample shows about 29,000 clones, 93% of them seen only once. These data are taken from a study of chemoradiotherapy in HPV16-positive cancers. About the study: Candidate HPV-specific clones and shared TCR motifs came from two HPV16-positive patients. Broader study findings: HPV-responsive T-cell expansion during chemoradiotherapy was linked to improved recurrence-free survival in HPV16-positive patients. Candidate HPV-specific clones and E7-related TCR motifs grew in tumor during treatment. Functional assays defining HPV-specific T cells used only two HPV16-positive patients.

The chain links TRBV7-2 to TRBJ2-7; no definite D call. This receptor was obtained from a human donor with HPV-associated anogenital cancer. The sequences come from blood, collected from a patient who underwent chemoradiotherapy. The CDR3 region is CASSITSTVEQYF. In DNA, the CDR3 is TGTGCCAGCAGCATAACCTCTACAGTCGAGCAGTACTTC. Complete variable domain (other parts from reference TRBV7-2 and TRBJ2-7): GAGVSQSPSNKVTEKGKDVELRCDPISGHTALYWYRQSLGQGLEFLIYFQGNSAPDKSGLPSDRFSAERTGGSVSTLTIQRTQQEDSAVYLCASSITSTVEQYFGPGTRLTVT.